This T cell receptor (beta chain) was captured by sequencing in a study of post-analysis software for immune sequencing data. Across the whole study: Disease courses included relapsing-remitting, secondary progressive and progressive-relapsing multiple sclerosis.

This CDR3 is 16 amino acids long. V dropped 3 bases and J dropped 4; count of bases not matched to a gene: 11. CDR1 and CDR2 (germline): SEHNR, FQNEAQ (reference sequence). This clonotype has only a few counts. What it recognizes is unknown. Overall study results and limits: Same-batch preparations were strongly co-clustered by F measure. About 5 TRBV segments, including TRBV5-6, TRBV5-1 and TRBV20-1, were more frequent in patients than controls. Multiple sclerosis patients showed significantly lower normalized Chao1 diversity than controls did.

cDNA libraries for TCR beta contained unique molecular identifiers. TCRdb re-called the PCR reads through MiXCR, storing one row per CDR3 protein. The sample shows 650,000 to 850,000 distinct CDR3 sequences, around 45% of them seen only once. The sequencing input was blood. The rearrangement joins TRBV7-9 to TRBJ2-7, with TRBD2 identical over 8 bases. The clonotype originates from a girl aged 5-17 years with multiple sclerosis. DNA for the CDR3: TGTGCCAGCAGCTTTGCGGGAGGAAGTCATTCGTACGAGCAGTACTTC. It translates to CASSFAGGSHSYEQYF. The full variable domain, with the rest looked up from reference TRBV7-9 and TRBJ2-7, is DTGVSQNPRHKITKRGQNVTFRCDPISEHNRLYWYRQTLGQGPEFLTYFQNEAQLEKSRLLSDRFSAERPKGSFSTLEIQRTEQGDSAMYLCASSFAGGSHSYEQYFGPGTRLTVT.